One sample yielded the 18 T cell receptor beta chains listed below, sequenced in a study of T cells in Graves' hyperthyroidism and ophthalmopathy. Amplified TCR beta CDR3 regions came from RNA transcripts. The TCR CDR3 was amplified in a first-round RT-PCR using the HTBI primer set. Via MiXCR, TCRdb re-called the multiplex PCR reads, giving one row per CDR3 protein. The sample includes under 400,000 distinct CDR3 sequences, approximately 22% of them seen just once. Sequencing input: blood. Receptors were obtained from a woman between 45 and 60 years old with Graves' hyperthyroidism.

This clonotype was detected many times. The chain employs TRBV7-8 and TRBJ2-7, with a weak D call TRBD1 (6 bases). The germline V and J ends were trimmed by 1 base and 0 bases, with 16 bases remaining between them. The CDR3 runs to 17 residues. From germline, CDR1 is SGHVS and CDR2 FQNEAQ. The CDR3 protein is CASSLGQGKTNSYEQYF. The CDR3 coding sequence is TGTGCCAGCAGCTTAGGGCAGGGGAAGACCAACTCCTACGAGCAGTACTTC.

In this sample, this clonotype turned up many times. This chain links TRBV19 with TRBJ2-5; 7 positions match TRBD2. V lost 5 bases to trimming and J lost 2 bases; unmatched junction nucleotides: 8. The CDR3 length is 15 residues. The germline gives CDR1 LNHDA, CDR2 SQIVND (reference sequence). Here the CDR3 DNA reads TGTGCCAGTAGTGCCAGGACTAGTCCTCAAGAGACCCAGTACTTC. This gives the protein CASSARTSPQETQYF.

The chain is built from TRBV6-1 and TRBJ1-6; D is undetermined. The germline V gene has CDR1 MNHNS and CDR2 SASEGT. Trimming took 5 bases from V and 7 from J, leaving 12 bases between them. This CDR3 spans 14 amino acids. CDR3 sequence: CASSYVEMNSPLHF. As DNA, the CDR3 is TGTGCCAGCAGTTATGTAGAGATGAATTCACCCCTCCACTTT.

This clonotype has at least ten counts. The chain links TRBV6-4 to TRBJ2-2, with unresolved D. Germline V lookup: CDR1 MRHNA, CDR2 SNTAGT. The CDR3 spans 13 residues. V gave up 5 bases and J gave up 0 bases, with 4 bases separating them. CDR3 residues: CASSQTNTGELFF. The CDR3 bases are TGTGCCAGCAGTCAAACGAACACCGGGGAGCTGTTTTTT.

This clonotype occurred a few times. V and J are TRBV7-9 and TRBJ2-6, with 11 bases identical to TRBD1. The CDR3 is made up of 19 amino acids. V lost 5 bases to trimming and J lost 0 bases; unmatched junction nucleotides: 9. The germline V gene encodes CDR1 SEHNR and CDR2 FQNEAQ (reference sequence). CDR3: CASSPRLGTGGSGANVLTF. The CDR3, as DNA: TGTGCCAGCAGCCCCCGACTGGGGACAGGGGGCTCTGGGGCCAACGTCCTGACTTTC. Full variable domain (rest looked up from reference TRBV7-9 and TRBJ2-6): DTGVSQNPRHKITKRGQNVTFRCDPISEHNRLYWYRQTLGQGPEFLTYFQNEAQLEKSRLLSDRFSAERPKGSFSTLEIQRTEQGDSAMYLCASSPRLGTGGSGANVLTFGAGSRLTVL.

Details on this clonotype: A clone one base away is much larger, so this may be a read error. The CDR3 nucleotides read TGTGCCAGCAGGACACGGGAGACGCCCTACAATGAGCAGCTCTTC. Its protein product is CASRTRETPYNEQLF. J is TRBJ2-1 and V is TRBV6-1; TRBD2 might be the D (6 bases). Germline V gene data show CDR1 as MNHNS and CDR2 as SASEGT. CDR3 length: 15 residues.

This clonotype was counted ten times or more. The chain links TRBV27 to TRBJ2-4, with D perhaps matching TRBD1 or TRBD2 (5 bases each). Looked up from germline, CDR1 is MNHEY and CDR2 is SMNVEV (reference sequence). This CDR3 is 16 amino acids long. The V end was cut by 4 bases, the J end by 0 bases, with 13 bases between. The CDR3: CASSSGPGLAKNIQYF. Written as DNA, the CDR3 is TGTGCCAGCAGTTCCGGGCCGGGGCTAGCCAAAAACATTCAGTACTTC.

This rearrangement joins TRBV19 to TRBJ1-5, with D tentatively TRBD1 (5 bases). The CDR3 has 16 residues. The germline V gene has CDR1 LNHDA and CDR2 SQIVND (reference sequence). The V and J ends lost 5 bases and 2 bases respectively, with 16 bases between them. CDR3 in amino acids: CASSAGRLLRNQPQHF. CDR3 coding DNA: TGTGCCAGTAGTGCAGGGAGGCTTCTTCGCAATCAGCCCCAGCATTTT.

There are many counts of this clonotype. This chain links TRBV27 with TRBJ1-4, with 7 bases matching TRBD1. This CDR3 spans 17 amino acids. V was clipped by 7 bases and J by 2 bases; unmatched bases: 13. CDR1 is MNHEY and CDR2 is SMNVEV in the germline V gene (reference sequence). CDR3 sequence reads: CASKGAPPGVTNEKLFF. The CDR3 nucleotides read TGTGCCAGCAAGGGGGCCCCACCAGGGGTGACTAATGAAAAACTGTTTTTT.

V gene TRBV11-2 combines with J gene TRBJ1-1; 8 bases are shared with TRBD1. CDR3 size: 13 residues. In germline, CDR1 is SGHAT, CDR2 FQNNGV. The V gene end was trimmed by 6 bases and the J gene end by 4 bases; junction bases not matched to a gene: 4. CDR3 bases: TGTGCCAGCAGATCCACAGGGGGCACTGAAGCTTTCTTT. The encoded protein is CASRSTGGTEAFF.

This chain joins TRBV2 and TRBJ1-1; D is uncertain. This CDR3 is built from 12 residues. Trimming cost V 6 bases and J 6 bases, with 11 bases left between them. Germline V gene lookup returns CDR1 SNHLY and CDR2 FYNNEI. CDR3 region: CASSAGSAEAFF. DNA for the CDR3: TGTGCCAGCAGCGCCGGTTCCGCTGAAGCTTTCTTT.

V usage is TRBV6-1 and J usage is TRBJ1-5; weak D call: TRBD1 (5 bases). CDR3 length: 17 residues. Germline CDR1 MNHNS, CDR2 SASEGT. V gave up 6 bases and J gave up 2 bases, with 20 bases separating them. For the CDR3, the DNA is TGTGCCAGCAGGTTGGGCTCAGGGAGTGGAGGCAATCAGCCCCAGCATTTT. Protein product: CASRLGSGSGGNQPQHF.

This clonotype was counted a few times. The chain has TRBV6-5 and TRBJ1-1, with D unresolved. The V gene lost 0 bases and the J gene lost 1 base, with 9 bases spanning the gap. Per the germline V gene, CDR1 is MNHEY and CDR2 is SVGAGI. The CDR3 spans 15 residues. The CDR3 loop is CASSYSSGGNTEAFF. DNA of the CDR3: TGTGCCAGCAGTTACTCGTCTGGAGGGAACACTGAAGCTTTCTTT.

In regard to this clonotype: A much larger clone lies a single base off, so this may be a read error. Lacking the conserved final phenylalanine or tryptophan, this CDR3 likely reflects a read error. The V call is TRBV27, the J call TRBJ2-7; 8 nucleotides align to TRBD1. The V and J ends lost 6 bases and 5 bases, in that order; junction bases with no gene match: 12. There are 15 residues in the CDR3. CDR1 is MNHEY and CDR2 is SMNVEV in the germline V gene (reference sequence). CDR3 loop: CASRPRDRWGNEQYL. In nucleotides, the CDR3 is TGTGCCAGCAGACCCCGGGACAGGTGGGGAAACGAGCAGTACCTC.

This clonotype was detected a few times. Given the absence of the conserved phenylalanine or tryptophan at the CDR3 end, a read error is likely. The chain is built from TRBV5-1 and TRBJ1-2; 11 bases match TRBD1. V dropped 3 bases and J dropped 8; count of bases not matched to a gene: 6. This CDR3 is 14 amino acids long. Germline lookup yields CDR1 SGHRS and CDR2 YFSETQ. DNA of the CDR3: TGCGCCAGCAGCTCGGACAGGGGGCGGTCGGGCTACACCCTC. This codes for CASSSDRGRSGYTL.

Ten or more counts support this clonotype. The chain recombines TRBV29-1 with TRBJ1-3; TRBD1 agrees at 10 bases. Germline-derived CDR1 and CDR2 are SQVTM and ANQGSEA. V was pared by 3 bases and J by 3 bases, with 2 bases of the junction left unmatched. The CDR3 length is 14 residues. Here the CDR3 DNA reads TGCAGCGTTGAGACAGGGGGCCGTGGAAACACCATATATTTT. Encoded protein: CSVETGGRGNTIYF.

This clonotype showed up just a few times. This chain uses TRBV12-3 or TRBV12-4 with TRBJ2-7; a possible D gene is TRBD1 (6 bases). V dropped 2 bases and J dropped 3 bases, with 11 bases sitting between them. The CDR3 totals 14 residues. CDR3 region: CASSLTGHLYEQYF. CDR3 nucleotide sequence: TGTGCCAGCAGTTTAACGGGACACCTCTACGAGCAGTACTTC.

About this clonotype: One end of the junction varies from germline; a read error may be responsible. The J gene is TRBJ2-2, the V gene TRBV2; no clear D gene. Germline CDR1 SNHLY, CDR2 FYNNEI. This CDR3 comprises 12 residues. The CDR3 sequence: CGSRRMFGELFF. In nucleotides, the CDR3 is TGTGGCAGCAGAAGGATGTTCGGGGAGCTGTTTTTT.